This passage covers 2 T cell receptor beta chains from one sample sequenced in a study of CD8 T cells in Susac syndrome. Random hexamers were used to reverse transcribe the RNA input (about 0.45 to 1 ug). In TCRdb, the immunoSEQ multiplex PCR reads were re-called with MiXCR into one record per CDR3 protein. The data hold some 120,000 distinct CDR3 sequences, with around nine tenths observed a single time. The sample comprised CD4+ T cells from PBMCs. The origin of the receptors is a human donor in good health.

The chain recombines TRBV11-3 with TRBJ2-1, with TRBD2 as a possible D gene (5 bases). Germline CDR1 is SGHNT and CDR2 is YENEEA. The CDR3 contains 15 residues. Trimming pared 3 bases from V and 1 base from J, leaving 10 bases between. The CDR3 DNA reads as TGTGCCAGCAGCTTCGGCGGGTTGTCCTACAATGAGCAGTTCTTC. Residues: CASSFGGLSYNEQFF.

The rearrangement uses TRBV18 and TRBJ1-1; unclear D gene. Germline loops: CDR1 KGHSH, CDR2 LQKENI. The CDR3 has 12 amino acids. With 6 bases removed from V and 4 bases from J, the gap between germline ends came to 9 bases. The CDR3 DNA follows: TGTGCCAGCTCCCCGAATCCCACTGAAGCTTTCTTT. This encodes CASSPNPTEAFF.